This is a list of T cell receptor beta chains from one sample in a study of control samples from healthy donors and cancer patients. The data were produced by immunoSEQ multiplex PCR, yet TCRdb's version contains in-frame clones alone and is incomplete. The sample yields under 200,000 clones, 85% to 95% seen once. The sequencing input was blood. The receptor set was obtained from a middle-aged woman in good health. The CDR3 runs from the conserved cysteine through the conserved F or W. The D gene is left open where the match is weak. Where a row states a size, it is once, few, many or the class of an expanded clone; other rows omit it.

CDR3 length: 14; clone size: -; D gene: -; V gene: TRBV12-5; J gene: TRBJ1-1; CDR3 DNA: TGTGCTAGTGGTTTGGGACAGTTGAACACTGAAGCTTTCTTT; CDR3 protein: CASGLGQLNTEAFF
CDR3 length: 15; clone size: -; D gene: -; V gene: TRBV28; J gene: TRBJ1-3; CDR3 DNA: TGTGCCAGCAGTTTACCCCACGGCTCTGGAAACACCATATATTTT; CDR3 protein: CASSLPHGSGNTIYF
CDR3 length: 16; clone size: once; D gene: TRBD2; V gene: TRBV6-1; J gene: TRBJ2-7; CDR3 DNA: TGTGCCAGCAGTGAAGCGCGGGGGATTGCCTTCTACGAGCAGTACTTC; CDR3 protein: CASSEARGIAFYEQYF
CDR3 length: 18; clone size: once; D gene: TRBD2; V gene: TRBV5-1; J gene: TRBJ2-3; CDR3 DNA: TGCGCCAGCAGCTTGGGGATCCGCGCGGGAGGAATACTAGATACGCAGTATTTT; CDR3 protein: CASSLGIRAGGILDTQYF
CDR3 length: 12; clone size: -; D gene: -; V gene: TRBV5-4; J gene: TRBJ1-1; CDR3 DNA: TGTGCCAGCAGCTTGTGGAACACTGAAGCTTTCTTT; CDR3 protein: CASSLWNTEAFF
CDR3 length: 12; clone size: -; D gene: -; V gene: TRBV18; J gene: TRBJ1-6; CDR3 DNA: TGTGCCAGCTCATCGGGTGATTCACCCCTCCACTTT; CDR3 protein: CASSSGDSPLHF
CDR3 length: 15; clone size: -; D gene: -; V gene: TRBV20-1; J gene: TRBJ1-5; CDR3 DNA: TGCAGTGCTAGTGGCAGGGCAGGGAGCAATCAGCCCCAGCATTTT; CDR3 protein: CSASGRAGSNQPQHF
CDR3 length: 12; clone size: -; D gene: -; V gene: TRBV7-2; J gene: TRBJ1-2; CDR3 DNA: TGTGCCAGCAGCTATGCGACAAGAGGCTACACCTTC; CDR3 protein: CASSYATRGYTF
CDR3 length: 14; clone size: -; D gene: -; V gene: TRBV5-4; J gene: TRBJ1-3; CDR3 DNA: TGTGCCAGCAGCTTGAGGGGGACGGGAAACACCATATATTTT; CDR3 protein: CASSLRGTGNTIYF
CDR3 length: 15; clone size: -; D gene: -; V gene: TRBV7-9; J gene: TRBJ2-5; CDR3 DNA: TGTGCCAGCAGCCCATCTGGTCGAGCTGGAGAGACCCAGTACTTC; CDR3 protein: CASSPSGRAGETQYF
CDR3 length: 16; clone size: -; D gene: -; V gene: TRBV7-2; J gene: TRBJ1-6; CDR3 DNA: TGTGCCAGCAGCTTTACTGGGAGCTCCTATAATTCACCCCTCCACTTT; CDR3 protein: CASSFTGSSYNSPLHF
CDR3 length: 15; clone size: -; D gene: -; V gene: TRBV21-1; J gene: TRBJ2-3; CDR3 DNA: TGTGCCAGTGCGAAAAGCGGGGGATTCACAGATACGCAGTATTTT; CDR3 protein: CASAKSGGFTDTQYF
CDR3 length: 13; clone size: -; D gene: -; V gene: TRBV19; J gene: TRBJ1-1; CDR3 DNA: TGTGCCAGTAGGATAAGCCAGAACACTGAAGCTTTCTTT; CDR3 protein: CASRISQNTEAFF
CDR3 length: 15; clone size: -; D gene: -; V gene: TRBV5-4; J gene: TRBJ1-1; CDR3 DNA: TGTGCCAGCAGCTGGGAGACAGGAGTTAACACTGAAGCTTTCTTT; CDR3 protein: CASSWETGVNTEAFF
CDR3 length: 16; clone size: -; D gene: -; V gene: TRBV15; J gene: TRBJ2-6; CDR3 DNA: TGTGCCACCAGCATAGATGGGGTCTCTGGGGCCAACGTCCTGACTTTC; CDR3 protein: CATSIDGVSGANVLTF
CDR3 length: 15; clone size: -; D gene: TRBD2; V gene: TRBV7-2; J gene: TRBJ2-1; CDR3 DNA: TGTGCCAGCAGCTTCCCTAGCGGTTACTACAATGAGCAGTTCTTC; CDR3 protein: CASSFPSGYYNEQFF
CDR3 length: 15; clone size: -; D gene: -; V gene: TRBV7-9; J gene: TRBJ2-3; CDR3 DNA: TGTGCCAGCAGCTTAGTTATAGTTGCAGCAGATACGCAGTATTTT; CDR3 protein: CASSLVIVAADTQYF
CDR3 length: 18; clone size: -; D gene: TRBD1; V gene: TRBV4-1; J gene: TRBJ2-6; CDR3 DNA: TGCGCCAGCAGCCAGGAAGGACAGGGGAGCTCTGGGGCCAACGTCCTGACTTTC; CDR3 protein: CASSQEGQGSSGANVLTF
CDR3 length: 14; clone size: -; D gene: TRBD1; V gene: TRBV29-1; J gene: TRBJ1-2; CDR3 DNA: TGCAGCGCTGGGGACAGGGGGCAAGAGAGTGGCTACACCTTC; CDR3 protein: CSAGDRGQESGYTF
CDR3 length: 14; clone size: -; D gene: TRBD2; V gene: TRBV7-9; J gene: TRBJ2-5; CDR3 DNA: TGTGCCAGCAGCTCACGGGGGGGACCCGAGACCCAGTACTTC; CDR3 protein: CASSSRGGPETQYF
CDR3 length: 12; clone size: few; D gene: -; V gene: TRBV18; J gene: TRBJ1-1; CDR3 DNA: TGTGCCAGCTCCCCAGAACAACCTGAAGCTTTCTTT; CDR3 protein: CASSPEQPEAFF
CDR3 length: 12; clone size: -; D gene: TRBD2; V gene: TRBV5-1; J gene: TRBJ2-1; CDR3 DNA: TGCGCCAGCAGCAGTAGCGGGACCCAGCAGTTCTTC; CDR3 protein: CASSSSGTQQFF
CDR3 length: 14; clone size: -; D gene: -; V gene: TRBV27; J gene: TRBJ2-2; CDR3 DNA: TGTGCCAGCCATAGACTAGTTGGTAGCGGGGAGCTGTTTTTT; CDR3 protein: CASHRLVGSGELFF
CDR3 length: 14; clone size: -; D gene: -; V gene: TRBV30; J gene: TRBJ2-2; CDR3 DNA: TGTGCCTGGAAGCGGTCGGCGAACACCGGGGAGCTGTTTTTT; CDR3 protein: CAWKRSANTGELFF
CDR3 length: 12; clone size: -; D gene: -; V gene: TRBV9; J gene: TRBJ1-1; CDR3 DNA: TGTGCCAGCAGCGTAGTAGGGCAGGAGGCTTTCTTT; CDR3 protein: CASSVVGQEAFF
CDR3 length: 17; clone size: -; D gene: TRBD2; V gene: TRBV28; J gene: TRBJ2-1; CDR3 DNA: TGTGCCAGCCTTCTAGCGGGAGGAGTATCGTCCTACAATGAGCAGTTCTTC; CDR3 protein: CASLLAGGVSSYNEQFF
CDR3 length: 12; clone size: -; D gene: -; V gene: TRBV9; J gene: TRBJ1-2; CDR3 DNA: TGTGCCAGCAGTAGGGGCGAGTATGGCTACACCTTC; CDR3 protein: CASSRGEYGYTF
CDR3 length: 13; clone size: few; D gene: -; V gene: TRBV7-2; J gene: TRBJ1-2; CDR3 DNA: TGTGCCAGCAGCTCGACGGGATACTATGGCTACACCTTC; CDR3 protein: CASSSTGYYGYTF
CDR3 length: 12; clone size: -; D gene: -; V gene: TRBV24-1; J gene: TRBJ2-2; CDR3 DNA: TGTGCCACCAGAGGGGACACCGGGGAGCTGTTTTTT; CDR3 protein: CATRGDTGELFF
CDR3 length: 13; clone size: -; D gene: TRBD1; V gene: TRBV12-5; J gene: TRBJ1-1; CDR3 DNA: TGTGCTAGGGGGGACAGGGCCGGCACTGAAGCTTTCTTT; CDR3 protein: CARGDRAGTEAFF
CDR3 length: 13; clone size: -; D gene: TRBD1; V gene: TRBV27; J gene: TRBJ1-2; CDR3 DNA: TGTGCCAGCAGTCTGGACAGGGACTATGGCTACACCTTC; CDR3 protein: CASSLDRDYGYTF
CDR3 length: 14; clone size: -; D gene: TRBD1; V gene: TRBV19; J gene: TRBJ1-1; CDR3 DNA: TGTGCCAGTAGCCGGGACAGGGGGCGGACTGAAGCTTTCTTT; CDR3 protein: CASSRDRGRTEAFF
CDR3 length: 13; clone size: once; D gene: -; V gene: TRBV12-3/TRBV12-4; J gene: TRBJ1-1; CDR3 DNA: TGTGCCAGCAGTTTAGTCAGGGACACTGAAGCTTTCTTT; CDR3 protein: CASSLVRDTEAFF
CDR3 length: 16; clone size: -; D gene: -; V gene: TRBV9; J gene: TRBJ1-3; CDR3 DNA: TGTGCCAGCAGCGTCCTCGCGACAGGCTCTGGAAACACCATATATTTT; CDR3 protein: CASSVLATGSGNTIYF
CDR3 length: 15; clone size: -; D gene: -; V gene: TRBV19; J gene: TRBJ2-6; CDR3 DNA: TGTGCCAGTAGTATAGCGGGGATCGGGGCCAACGTCCTGACTTTC; CDR3 protein: CASSIAGIGANVLTF
CDR3 length: 15; clone size: -; D gene: -; V gene: TRBV7-2; J gene: TRBJ1-2; CDR3 DNA: TGTGCCAGCAGATCCGAAATCCGGGCTAACTATGGCTACACCTTC; CDR3 protein: CASRSEIRANYGYTF
CDR3 length: 15; clone size: -; D gene: TRBD1; V gene: TRBV6-5; J gene: TRBJ2-1; CDR3 DNA: TGTGCCAGCAGAGAGGGGACAGGGGCGTACAATGAGCAGTTCTTC; CDR3 protein: CASREGTGAYNEQFF
CDR3 length: 17; clone size: -; D gene: -; V gene: TRBV19; J gene: TRBJ2-6; CDR3 DNA: TGTGCCAGTAGTATAGATCGGACTATTTCTGGGGCCAACGTCCTGACTTTC; CDR3 protein: CASSIDRTISGANVLTF
CDR3 length: 13; clone size: -; D gene: -; V gene: TRBV7-3; J gene: TRBJ2-1; CDR3 DNA: TGTGCCAGCAGCTTAAGTCAGGACAATGAGCAGTTCTTC; CDR3 protein: CASSLSQDNEQFF
CDR3 length: 15; clone size: -; D gene: -; V gene: TRBV11-2; J gene: TRBJ1-2; CDR3 DNA: TGTGCCAGCAGCTTAGAACGGGGTTCCGTCTATGGCTACACCTTC; CDR3 protein: CASSLERGSVYGYTF
CDR3 length: 13; clone size: -; D gene: -; V gene: TRBV24-1; J gene: TRBJ1-5; CDR3 DNA: TGTGCCACCAGTGAGTCGCCTAATCAGCCCCAGCATTTT; CDR3 protein: CATSESPNQPQHF
CDR3 length: 13; clone size: few; D gene: -; V gene: TRBV12-5; J gene: TRBJ1-1; CDR3 DNA: TGTGCTAGTGGTTTCGAAGTTGGCACTGAAGCTTTCTTT; CDR3 protein: CASGFEVGTEAFF
CDR3 length: 17; clone size: -; D gene: -; V gene: TRBV4-2; J gene: TRBJ1-3; CDR3 DNA: TGTGCCAGCAGCCAGTCCGAAGGGGAAAGGGCTGGAAACACCATATATTTT; CDR3 protein: CASSQSEGERAGNTIYF
CDR3 length: 16; clone size: -; D gene: -; V gene: TRBV4-3; J gene: TRBJ1-1; CDR3 DNA: TGCGCCAGCAGCCAAGATCTGACAGCATTGAACACTGAAGCTTTCTTT; CDR3 protein: CASSQDLTALNTEAFF
CDR3 length: 14; clone size: -; D gene: -; V gene: TRBV5-1; J gene: TRBJ2-3; CDR3 DNA: TGCGCCAGCAGCTTGGCCGGGGCGTCAGATACGCAGTATTTT; CDR3 protein: CASSLAGASDTQYF
CDR3 length: 15; clone size: -; D gene: -; V gene: TRBV5-1; J gene: TRBJ1-1; CDR3 DNA: TGCGCCAGCACAAAAGGTGACGGAGGTGTCACTGAAGCTTTCTTT; CDR3 protein: CASTKGDGGVTEAFF
CDR3 length: 16; clone size: -; D gene: TRBD2; V gene: TRBV4-2; J gene: TRBJ2-4; CDR3 DNA: TGTGCCAGCAGCCAACGCGTAGCGGGGAAGGGAGACATTCAGTACTTC; CDR3 protein: CASSQRVAGKGDIQYF
CDR3 length: 16; clone size: -; D gene: -; V gene: TRBV27; J gene: TRBJ2-7; CDR3 DNA: TGTGCCAGCAGTTTAGTGGGCCGGGAGATGGCTAGGGAGCAGTACTTC; CDR3 protein: CASSLVGREMAREQYF
CDR3 length: 14; clone size: -; D gene: -; V gene: TRBV9; J gene: TRBJ2-7; CDR3 DNA: TGTGCCAGCAGCGTAGATCCTAGCGATTACGAGCAGTACTTC; CDR3 protein: CASSVDPSDYEQYF
CDR3 length: 14; clone size: -; D gene: -; V gene: TRBV10-3; J gene: TRBJ2-7; CDR3 DNA: TGTGCCATCAGTGATCTGACTCGAAGCTACGAGCAGTACTTC; CDR3 protein: CAISDLTRSYEQYF
CDR3 length: 16; clone size: -; D gene: -; V gene: TRBV27; J gene: TRBJ2-7; CDR3 DNA: TGTGCCAGCATCAACTCCCGCGGGGGCCACTCCTACGAGCAGTACTTC; CDR3 protein: CASINSRGGHSYEQYF
CDR3 length: 16; clone size: -; D gene: TRBD2; V gene: TRBV4-3; J gene: TRBJ2-7; CDR3 DNA: TGCGCCAGCAGCGAAGAATCAGCGGGGGGGCGGTACGAGCAGTACTTC; CDR3 protein: CASSEESAGGRYEQYF
CDR3 length: 13; clone size: -; D gene: -; V gene: TRBV6-5; J gene: TRBJ1-2; CDR3 DNA: TGTGCCAGCAGTACGTCTCCGGACTATGGCTACACCTTC; CDR3 protein: CASSTSPDYGYTF
CDR3 length: 17; clone size: -; D gene: TRBD1; V gene: TRBV5-6; J gene: TRBJ2-1; CDR3 DNA: TGTGCCAGCAGCTCTGCACCATCGGACAGGGGGGCCAATGAGCAGTTCTTC; CDR3 protein: CASSSAPSDRGANEQFF
CDR3 length: 12; clone size: -; D gene: -; V gene: TRBV6-2/TRBV6-3; J gene: TRBJ1-1; CDR3 DNA: TGTGCCAGCAGTTATTTCGAGACTGAAGCTTTCTTT; CDR3 protein: CASSYFETEAFF